The present entry profiles one TCR beta chain with its context. All enrollees were about 18 to 89 years old and from 20 to 30 US areas. Cohort allocation depended upon clinical history that participants reported. Cohort 3 recovered donors had two negative PCRs, clearance, or symptom resolution. This sample was included in a study of blood T cell repertoires in COVID-19. Authors' processing steps: For nucleated cells, counts were estimated from reference gene primer amplification. Libraries were prepared by immunoSEQ multiplex PCR; TCRdb keeps only in-frame clonotypes and omits some of them. That table furnishes V, J and clone size, whereas the DNA furnished D and trimming. This table has 250,000 to 400,000 clones, about nine tenths appearing once. Trimming took 5 bases from V and 3 from J; bases not matched to a gene: 4. Germline CDR1 KGHSH, CDR2 LQKENI. This CDR3 is built from 13 residues.

The genes are TRBV18 and TRBJ2-7; TRBD1 matches 7 bases. Sequenced sample: PBMCs or T cells enriched from blood (not recorded which). The clonotype comes from a man aged 60 to 75 who had recovered from COVID-19. The CDR3 nucleotides are TGTGCCAGCTCAAGAACAGGGGTCTACGAGCAGTACTTC. This sequence encodes CASSRTGVYEQYF. Full variable domain (missing parts from reference TRBV18 and TRBJ2-7): NAGVMQNPRHLVRRRGQEARLRCSPMKGHSHVYWYRQLPEEGLKFMVYLQKENIIDESGMPKERFSAEFPKEGPSILRIQQVVRGDSAAYFCASSRTGVYEQYFGPGTRLTVT.